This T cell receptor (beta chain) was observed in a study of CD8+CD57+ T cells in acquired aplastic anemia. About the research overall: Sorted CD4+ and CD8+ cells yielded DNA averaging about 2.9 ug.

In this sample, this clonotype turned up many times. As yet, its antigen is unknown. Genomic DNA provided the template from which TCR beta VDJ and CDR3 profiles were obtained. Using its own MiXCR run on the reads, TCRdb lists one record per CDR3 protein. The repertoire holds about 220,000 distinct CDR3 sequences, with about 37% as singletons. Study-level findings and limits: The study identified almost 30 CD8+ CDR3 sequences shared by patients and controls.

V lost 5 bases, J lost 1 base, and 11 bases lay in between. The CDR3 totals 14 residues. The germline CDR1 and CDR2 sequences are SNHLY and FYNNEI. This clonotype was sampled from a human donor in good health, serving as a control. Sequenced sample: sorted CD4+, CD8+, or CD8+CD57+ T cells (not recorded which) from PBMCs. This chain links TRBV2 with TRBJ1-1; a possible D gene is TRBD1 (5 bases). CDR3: CASSRDGRNTEAFF. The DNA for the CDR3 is TGTGCCAGCAGTCGGGACGGACGGAACACTGAAGCTTTCTTT. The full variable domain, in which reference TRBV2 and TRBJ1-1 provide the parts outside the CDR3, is EPEVTQTPSHQVTQMGQEVILRCVPISNHLYFYWYRQILGQKVEFLVSFYNNEISEKSEIFDDQFSVERPDGSNFTLKIRSTKLEDSAMYFCASSRDGRNTEAFFGQGTRLTVV.